The following is a TCR beta chain sequence with its context. These data come from a study of blood T cell repertoires in COVID-19. Study-wide context: The samples span acute and convalescent COVID-19 from the United States, Italy and Spain. T cells, B-cell-depleted T cells, or PBMCs supplied cDNA or gDNA.

Original processing methods: Quantification of nucleated cells was approximated via reference gene primer amplification. Some clones are missing from TCRdb's copy, which holds only in-frame ones; the method was immunoSEQ multiplex PCR. D and trimming were read from the DNA, whereas the V and J calls and clone size are those reported in that table. The profile covers hundreds of thousands of clones, with roughly 88% appearing a single time and over 1.2% taken by the ten largest. Trimming left V 6 bases short and J 4 bases short, with 15 bases between. The germline gives CDR1 LNHNV, CDR2 YYDKDF (reference sequence). The CDR3 is made up of 15 amino acids.

The receptor comes from an elderly man with acute or convalescent COVID-19. The chain is built from TRBV15 and TRBJ2-2; TRBD2 is a possible D gene (5 bases). The material sequenced was peripheral blood. CDR3 residues: CATRGVAEGTGELFF. As DNA, the CDR3 is TGTGCCACCAGGGGAGTGGCAGAGGGCACCGGGGAGCTGTTTTTT.